The clone carrying this T cell receptor beta chain was observed a handful of times. Its antigen is not known. J lost 2 bases, V lost 6 bases, and 16 bases had no gene match. Germline V CDR1 and CDR2: GTSNPN, SVGIG (reference sequence). The CDR3 spans 18 residues. These data are taken from a study of cytomegalovirus exposure and HLA in healthy donors. Study outcomes and limitations: Some TCR beta chains (164 of them) were listed as cytomegalovirus-associated. The study assumed roughly uniform donor sequencing depth for presence/absence analyses. The availability of immune exposure information extended only to CMV serostatus. Specificity of three CMV-associated chains for CMV antigens was verified in vitro.

The PCR was carried out with 60 Vbeta primers and 13 Jbeta primers. The table came from immunoSEQ multiplex PCR; TCRdb's copy has only in-frame clones and leaves some out. The table records 150,000 to 200,000 clones, 77% of them present only once. The chain uses TRBV30 and TRBJ2-5, with TRBD2 matching 12 bases. The receptor was derived from a man younger than 35 in good health and CMV-seronegative. Sequencing was done on a sample of PBMCs. CDR3 nucleotides: TGTGCCTGCTCCCGAGGGCCTAGCGGGAGGGCTCCACAAGAGACCCAGTACTTC. It is translated as CACSRGPSGRAPQETQYF.